The 7 T cell receptor beta chains in this list originate from one sample, sequenced in a study of PD-1 blockade in mismatch repair-deficient tumors. Only in-frame clones appear in the TCRdb table, and some are missing; sequencing was by immunoSEQ multiplex PCR. The sample lists about 67,000 clones, around four fifths occurring once. The specimen was peripheral blood, collected 2 weeks after starting pembrolizumab. The receptors stem from an adult with mismatch repair-deficient cancer.

The V and J genes are TRBV19 and TRBJ1-1, with no clear D. Germline lookup yields CDR1 LNHDA and CDR2 SQIVND (reference sequence). V shed 5 bases and J shed 3 bases, with 19 bases lying between them. CDR3 length: 16 residues. The CDR3 here is CASSGWSQKRYTEAFF. Here the CDR3 DNA reads TGTGCCAGTAGTGGGTGGTCACAAAAGCGTTACACTGAAGCTTTCTTT. Full variable domain (remainder filled in from reference TRBV19 and TRBJ1-1): DGGITQSPKYLFRKEGQNVTLSCEQNLNHDAMYWYRQDPGQGLRLIYYSQIVNDFQKGDIAEGYSVSREKKESFPLTVTSAQKNPTAFYLCASSGWSQKRYTEAFFGQGTRLTVV.

V is TRBV29-1 and J is TRBJ1-1, with a possible D match to TRBD1 (6 bases). V was clipped by 4 bases and J by 0 bases, with 15 bases between them. Germline V gene sequence: CDR1 SQVTM, CDR2 ANQGSEA. CDR3 length equals 15 residues. Here the CDR3 DNA reads TGCAGCGTTGTGATTTCAGGACAGATGAACACTGAAGCTTTCTTT. It translates to CSVVISGQMNTEAFF.

The chain recombines TRBV28 with TRBJ1-5, with a weak D call TRBD1 (6 bases). Trimming took off 11 bases at V and 6 bases at J, with 23 bases between the two ends. Germline CDR1 is MDHEN and CDR2 is SYDVKM. This CDR3 spans 15 amino acids. This CDR3 reads CARLPGDAGGQPQHF. As DNA, the CDR3 is TGTGCCCGACTACCAGGGGACGCGGGCGGTCAGCCCCAGCATTTT.

The chain carries TRBV6-5 and TRBJ2-7; 9 bases align to TRBD2. The CDR3 length is 16 residues. Germline V lookup: CDR1 MNHEY, CDR2 SVGAGI. V trimming: 1 base; J trimming: 7 bases; junction bases outside the gene matches: 11. The CDR3: CASSYFSGSWSREQYF. As DNA, the CDR3 is TGTGCCAGCAGTTACTTTAGCGGGAGTTGGTCGAGAGAGCAGTACTTC.

The chain uses TRBV28 and TRBJ1-5; D is perhaps TRBD1 (6 bases). Germline values: CDR1 MDHEN, CDR2 SYDVKM. The CDR3 covers 14 residues. Trimming cost V 4 bases and J 7 bases, with 14 bases left between them. The CDR3, as DNA: TGTGCCAGCAGTTGGGACATTGTTGGCCAGCCCCAGCATTTT. Encoded protein: CASSWDIVGQPQHF.

This chain joins TRBV18 and TRBJ1-1; 7 bases match TRBD1. Germline lookup yields CDR1 KGHSH and CDR2 LQKENI. V shed 3 bases and J 4 bases; nucleotides not matched to a gene: 5. CDR3 length: 14 residues. CDR3 in DNA: TGTGCCAGCTCACCTGACGACAGGGTCACTGAAGCTTTCTTT. Its protein product is CASSPDDRVTEAFF.

V is TRBV6-5 and J is TRBJ2-5; no clear D. The ends were cut back, 8 bases at V and 1 base at J, with 8 bases in the middle. The CDR3 spans 12 residues. Germline CDR1 is MNHEY and CDR2 is SVGAGI. The CDR3 coding sequence is TGTGCCAGCGGCCGGGTCCAAGAGACCCAGTACTTC. Its protein is CASGRVQETQYF.